This T cell receptor (beta chain) was found in a study of CXCR3-negative and CXCR3-positive naive CD8 T cells. The germline V gene has CDR1 SQVTM and CDR2 ANQGSEA. This CDR3 has 15 residues. With UMI labels, 5' RACE was used to prepare the TRB cDNA libraries. Following a re-call of the 5' RACE reads, TCRdb has one entry per CDR3 protein and lacks DNA. The sample includes some 140,000 distinct CDR3 sequences. To note about this clonotype: Its target is unknown.

Study-level points and caveats: Comparably high diversity was seen in both naive subsets, and much lower diversity in memory CD8+ cells. TRB CDR3 properties were used to infer TCR strength, and surface CD5 was comparable between naive subsets. Naive cells that were CXCR3-positive had more hydrophobic TRB CDR3s (compared with CXCR3-negative naive cells). After cryopreservation, expression of CXCR3 was partially reduced, and most assays were run with fresh PBMCs.

The sequenced sample was naive CXCR3+ CD8+ T cells from blood. Subset reported: CD45RO-CCR7+CD27+CD95- naive CD8+ T cells expressing CXCR3 (TNR3+). This chain joins TRBV29-1 and TRBJ2-2; TCRdb's D gene call, TRBD2, goes unchecked for lack of DNA. The clonotype was recovered from a human donor in good health. Some clones in this sample may be carry-over from other donors' samples. The CDR3 loop reads CSVTRTWGVDGELFF.